This TCR beta chain derives from a study of CD8+ T cells in alopecia areata (dated by TCRdb to the late 2010s). Notes on the research overall: The treated patients, all with moderate-to-severe alopecia areata, were enrolled in an open-label pilot trial of oral tofacitinib given at 5 to 10 mg twice daily. Tofacitinib was given for 6 to 18 months, followed by 6 months of follow-up off drug to assess delayed response and recurrence. Disease severity in treated patients was measured with the SALT score, which quantifies the percentage of affected scalp surface area. High-throughput TCRbeta sequencing was used to examine T cell clonal expansion in alopecia areata in both the C3H/HeJ mouse model and human patients. In humans, TCRbeta sequencing was performed on scalp tissue and on sorted CD4+ and CD8+ peripheral blood T cells from healthy controls and from patients with patchy or totalis/universalis alopecia areata. Patients on tofacitinib were biopsied at baseline and after 4 and 24 weeks of treatment, and several of the patients also had a later scalp biopsy. Clonality in the scalp was compared among normal scalp (n=4), patchy alopecia areata scalp (n=8), and alopecia totalis/universalis scalp (n=8). RNA came from the PAXgene miRNA kit for fixed scalp, the miRNeasy kit for PBMCs, and the RNeasy kit for mouse skin. TCRbeta CDR3 regions were amplified by immunoSEQ multiplex PCR using 35 Vbeta forward and 13 Jbeta reverse primers. Summary of the overall study and its limitations: Tofacitinib significantly lowered scalp clonality and the number of expanded CD8+ clones among the top 100 scalp clones. Many expanded lesional clones were found to persist in scalp and blood during tofacitinib treatment, and relapse after treatment cessation may be partly explained by this persistence. Because the treated cohort was small and included a single nonresponder, larger studies are needed to assess links between baseline CD8+ expansion and response. Resident alphabeta T cells in normal human skin are also sequenced, complicating scalp TCR repertoire analysis, unlike mouse skin dominated by gammadelta T cells. Shared TCR sequences between patients were less evident than in mice, which may be partly attributable to HLA diversity in the patient population. Compared with normal scalp, lesional scalp had higher clonality and more expanded CD8+ clones, particularly in alopecia totalis/universalis, a pattern that suggests antigenic drive.

This clone was seen a few times. The specificity of this receptor is unknown. No qualities accompany the bases; no much larger clone lies one base away. Library generation was performed with the immunoSEQ multiplex PCR assay. For TCR sequencing, RNA was extracted from every sample and reverse transcribed into cDNA to serve as template. First-strand cDNA was synthesized using SuperScript III with a 2:1 mix of oligo-dT and random hexamers. Amplification bias was assessed with a synthetic immune receptor repertoire, and residual bias was removed computationally. The published analysis was carried out like this. Raw reads were preprocessed to remove errors, and CDR3 was defined by IMGT conventions from the conserved cysteine to phenylalanine. Clonality was calculated as 1 minus Shannon entropy normalized by log2 of the number of productive unique TCRs. Scalp TCRbeta sequences were cross-referenced with sorted blood CD4 and CD8 repertoires so that the CD4 or CD8 identity of scalp clones could be inferred. TCRdb obtained this table from immuneACCESS and retained in-frame rearrangements with V and J assigned. These tables miss some clones; where compared with another copy, unresolved V genes account for less than half of the shortfall, and the remainder is unexplained. Clone size and V and J calls were adopted from that table, with D and trimming inferred from the DNA. Across this sample there are 150,000 to 200,000 clones, with roughly 63% seen only once. The top ten constitute roughly 17% of the sample.

For this chain, trimming is 6 bases at the V end and 6 bases at the J end, and the number of junction bases without a gene match is 3. The CDR3 sequence holds 13 residues, the cysteine and phenylalanine included. Only the CDR3 portion is preserved as DNA: 39 bases, with reading frame beginning at the first base. Taken from the germline V gene, the CDR1 and CDR2 loops are ENHRY and SYGVKD. The sample's treatment or condition label, decoded: oral pan-JAK inhibitor, 5-10 mg twice daily. From alopecia areata patients, peripheral blood was collected along with lesional scalp punch biopsies. PBMCs were isolated by density centrifugation and stained for CD3, CD4 and CD8, and CD4+ and CD8+ T cells were sorted on a FACSAria.

The chain was built from TRBV10-3 and TRBJ2-1; 9 central nucleotides agree with TRBD1. This TCR was recovered from a human donor with alopecia areata. Sequencing was performed on CD4+ T cells sorted from blood, taken at approximately week 61, from a patient treated with tofacitinib. The nucleotide sequence is TGTGCCATCAGGCTGACAGGGGGCAATGAGCAGTTCTTC. Its translation reads: CAIRLTGGNEQFF.